This TCR beta chain was identified in a study of blood T cell repertoires in COVID-19. Study at large: Italy, Spain and the United States were the sources of the convalescent and acute COVID-19 samples. Sources were T cells, B-cell-depleted T cells, or PBMCs; the material itself was cDNA or gDNA.

Sequencing was performed with immunoSEQ multiplex PCR; in TCRdb, only in-frame clones are kept and a portion is missing. The sample records roughly 250,000 clones, around 86% being singletons. The CDR3 runs 14 residues. The germline CDR1 and CDR2 sequences are SQVTM and ANQGSEA. The V end lost 6 bases, the J end lost 0 bases, and 11 bases lay between the germline ends. The chain has TRBV29-1 and TRBJ1-4, with D possibly TRBD1 on 5 matching bases. The source material was PBMCs or T cells enriched from blood (not recorded which). This receptor was taken from a woman aged 45-59 years who had recovered from COVID-19. The CDR3, as DNA: TGCAGCGTGACAGAGTCAGCAACTAATGAAAAACTGTTTTTT. As protein: CSVTESATNEKLFF.